This entry concerns a single T cell receptor (beta chain). The data were obtained in a study of T cell responses to AZD1222 COVID-19 vaccine. CDR1 is MNHEY and CDR2 is SMNVEV in the germline V gene (reference sequence). The CDR3 is 13 residues long. V was shortened by 0 bases and J by 3 bases, with 4 bases between the two germline ends. Some clones are missing from TCRdb's copy, which holds only in-frame ones; the method was immunoSEQ multiplex PCR. The data show about 140,000 clones, approximately 90% seen once. The input for sequencing was peripheral blood, taken on day 0 of AZD1222 vaccination. The receptor was isolated from an adult in good health. The V gene is TRBV27, the J gene TRBJ2-3; D not resolved. Here the CDR3 DNA reads TGTGCCAGCAGTTTATCGATTACAGATACGCAGTATTTT. This gives the protein CASSLSITDTQYF.